What follows is one T cell receptor beta chain and its context. These data are taken from a study of blood T cell repertoires in COVID-19. In the study overall: Some COVID-19 samples were acute and others convalescent; all came from the United States, Italy and Spain.

Researchers sorted participants into cohorts using their self-reported clinical history. A COVID-19 case was met by exposed participants within 2 weeks before study entry. Under the authors' procedure: Reference gene primer amplification in the assay estimated nucleated cell counts. Clones were sequenced by immunoSEQ multiplex PCR, and TCRdb holds only the in-frame ones, with some missing. V, J and clone size derive from that table, while D and trimming were established from the DNA sequence. The sample includes some 400,000 clones, 80% to 95% seen only once; the top ten take 0.7% to 0.95%. V trimming: 0 bases; J trimming: 3 bases; junction bases outside the gene matches: 6. The CDR3 extends over 18 amino acids. Germline V CDR1 and CDR2: LGHNT, FRNRAP.

The sample comprised PBMCs or T cells enriched from blood (not recorded which). The chain recombines TRBV12-5 with TRBJ2-2; TRBD2 agrees at 11 bases. The source of this sequence is a woman aged 40 to 50 who had been exposed to COVID-19. Here the CDR3 reads CASGLVKLAGGYTGELFF. In nucleotides, the CDR3 is TGTGCTAGTGGTTTGGTAAAGCTAGCGGGGGGTTACACCGGGGAGCTGTTTTTT.